The sequence of this T cell receptor beta chain was determined in a study of OX40 agonist ivuxolimab in advanced cancers. Using immunoSEQ multiplex PCR, the repertoire was profiled, and TCRdb retains in-frame clones only, with some absent. The sample comprises about 54,000 clones, approximately 85% of which are singletons, and 0.95% to 1.5% rests with the top ten. With V trimmed by 6 bases and J by 3 bases, 6 bases remained unmatched. CDR1 is SQVTM and CDR2 is ANQGSEA in the germline V gene. The CDR3 is 15 amino acids. Individuals having autoimmune disease history or systemic immunosuppression were not enrolled. Baseline, cycle 4 day 1, and cycle 7 day 1 were the blood sampling points.

This sequence originates from an adult with an advanced solid tumor such as melanoma, head and neck, liver or kidney cancer. The sequencing used CD4+ or CD8+ T cells sorted from blood, collected in a trial of the OX40 agonist ivuxolimab. V is TRBV29-1 and J is TRBJ2-2, with 11 positions matching TRBD2. The CDR3 is CSVKTSGVDTGELFF. CDR3 in DNA: TGCAGCGTCAAGACTAGCGGGGTAGACACCGGGGAGCTGTTTTTT.